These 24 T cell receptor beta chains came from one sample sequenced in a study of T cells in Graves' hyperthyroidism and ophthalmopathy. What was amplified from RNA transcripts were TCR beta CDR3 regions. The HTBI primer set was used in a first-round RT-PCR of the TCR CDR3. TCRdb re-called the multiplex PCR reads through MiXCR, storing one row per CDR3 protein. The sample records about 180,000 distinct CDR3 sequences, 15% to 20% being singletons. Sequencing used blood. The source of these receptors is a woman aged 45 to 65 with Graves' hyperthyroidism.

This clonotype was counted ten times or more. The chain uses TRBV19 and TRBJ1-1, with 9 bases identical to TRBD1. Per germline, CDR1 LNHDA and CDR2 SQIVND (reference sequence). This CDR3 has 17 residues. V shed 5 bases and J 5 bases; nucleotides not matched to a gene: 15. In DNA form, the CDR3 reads TGTGCCAGTAGTGTATGGGGGACAGGGAAGGGTAGAACTGAAGCTTTCTTT. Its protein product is CASSVWGTGKGRTEAFF.

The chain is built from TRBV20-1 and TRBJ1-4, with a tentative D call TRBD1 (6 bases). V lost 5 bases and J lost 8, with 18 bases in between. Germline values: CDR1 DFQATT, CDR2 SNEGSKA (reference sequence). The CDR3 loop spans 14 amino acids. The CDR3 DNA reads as TGCAGTGCTTGGACCCTCGGGGGGCAAGAAAAACTGTTTTTT. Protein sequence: CSAWTLGGQEKLFF.

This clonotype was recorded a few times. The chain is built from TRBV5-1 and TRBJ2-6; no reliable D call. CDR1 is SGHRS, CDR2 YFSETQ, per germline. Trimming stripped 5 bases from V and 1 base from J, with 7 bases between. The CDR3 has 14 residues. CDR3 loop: CASSVGSGANVLTF. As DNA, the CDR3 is TGCGCCAGCAGTGTGGGTTCTGGGGCCAACGTCCTGACTTTC.

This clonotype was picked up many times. DNA for the CDR3: TGTGCCAGCAGTTCCTACGGAGGTAATGGCTACACCTTC. It translates to CASSSYGGNGYTF. The chain has TRBV6-1 and TRBJ1-2; D is uncertain. CDR3 length: 13 residues. Germline CDR1 MNHNS, CDR2 SASEGT. With 5 bases removed from V and 6 bases from J, the gap between germline ends came to 13 bases.

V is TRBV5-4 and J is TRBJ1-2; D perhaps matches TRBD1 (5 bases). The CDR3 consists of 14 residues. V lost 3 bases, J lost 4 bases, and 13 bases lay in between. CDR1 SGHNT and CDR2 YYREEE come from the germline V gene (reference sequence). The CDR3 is CASSSDKRPYGYTF. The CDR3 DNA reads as TGTGCCAGCAGCTCGGACAAGCGACCCTATGGCTACACCTTC.

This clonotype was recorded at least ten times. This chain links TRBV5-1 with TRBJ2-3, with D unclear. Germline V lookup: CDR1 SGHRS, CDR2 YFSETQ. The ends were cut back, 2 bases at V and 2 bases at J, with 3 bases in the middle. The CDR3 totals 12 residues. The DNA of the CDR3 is TGCGCCAGCAGCTTAGACACAGATACGCAGTATTTT. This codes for CASSLDTDTQYF.

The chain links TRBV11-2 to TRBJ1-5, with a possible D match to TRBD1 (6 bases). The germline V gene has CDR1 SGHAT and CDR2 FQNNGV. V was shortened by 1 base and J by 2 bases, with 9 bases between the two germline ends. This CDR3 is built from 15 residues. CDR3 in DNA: TGTGCCAGCAGCTTAGGGACAGCAGGCAATCAGCCCCAGCATTTT. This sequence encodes CASSLGTAGNQPQHF. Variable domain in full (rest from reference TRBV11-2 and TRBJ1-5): EAGVAQSPRYKIIEKRQSVAFWCNPISGHATLYWYQQILGQGPKLLIQFQNNGVVDDSQLPKDRFSAERLKGVDSTLKIQPAKLEDSAVYLCASSLGTAGNQPQHFGDGTRLSIL.

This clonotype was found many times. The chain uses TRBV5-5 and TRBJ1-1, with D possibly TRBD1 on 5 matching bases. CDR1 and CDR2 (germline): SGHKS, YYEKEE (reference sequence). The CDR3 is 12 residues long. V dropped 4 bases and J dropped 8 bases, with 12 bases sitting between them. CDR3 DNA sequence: TGTGCCAGCAGCCGTGACAGTTTCGAAGCTTTCTTT. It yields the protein CASSRDSFEAFF.

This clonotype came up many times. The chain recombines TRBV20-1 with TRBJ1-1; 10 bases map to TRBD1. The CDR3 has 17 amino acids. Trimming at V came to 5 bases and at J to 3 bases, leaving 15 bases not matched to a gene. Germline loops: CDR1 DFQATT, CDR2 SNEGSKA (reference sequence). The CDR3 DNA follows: TGCAGTGCTCCTAGATTGGACAGGGGGGGACCGGACACTGAAGCTTTCTTT. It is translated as CSAPRLDRGGPDTEAFF.

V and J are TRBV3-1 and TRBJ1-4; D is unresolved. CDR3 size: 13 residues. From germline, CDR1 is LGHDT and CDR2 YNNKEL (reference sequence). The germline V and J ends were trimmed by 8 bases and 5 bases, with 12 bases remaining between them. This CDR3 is CASQDLGNEKLFF. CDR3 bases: TGTGCCAGCCAAGACCTTGGGAATGAAAAACTGTTTTTT.

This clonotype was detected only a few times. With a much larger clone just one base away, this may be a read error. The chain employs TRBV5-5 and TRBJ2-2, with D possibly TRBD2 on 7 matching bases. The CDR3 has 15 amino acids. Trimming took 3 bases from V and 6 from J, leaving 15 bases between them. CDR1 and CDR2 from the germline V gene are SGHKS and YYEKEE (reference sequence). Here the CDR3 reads CASSSVGGQAGELFF. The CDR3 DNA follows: TGTGCCAGCAGCTCAGTGGGGGGGCAGGCCGGGGAGCTGTTTTTT.

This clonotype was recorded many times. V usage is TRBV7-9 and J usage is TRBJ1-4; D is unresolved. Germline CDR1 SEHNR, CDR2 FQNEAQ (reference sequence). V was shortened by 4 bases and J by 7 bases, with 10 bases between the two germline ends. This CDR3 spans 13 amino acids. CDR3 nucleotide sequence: TGTGCCAGCAGCTCGCAGATTGGTGAAAAACTGTTTTTT. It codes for CASSSQIGEKLFF.

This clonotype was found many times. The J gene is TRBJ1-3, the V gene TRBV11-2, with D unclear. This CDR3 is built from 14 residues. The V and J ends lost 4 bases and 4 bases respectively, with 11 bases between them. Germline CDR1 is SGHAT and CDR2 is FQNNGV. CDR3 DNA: TGTGCCAGCAGCTCACATCCTATAGGAAACACCATATATTTT. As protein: CASSSHPIGNTIYF.

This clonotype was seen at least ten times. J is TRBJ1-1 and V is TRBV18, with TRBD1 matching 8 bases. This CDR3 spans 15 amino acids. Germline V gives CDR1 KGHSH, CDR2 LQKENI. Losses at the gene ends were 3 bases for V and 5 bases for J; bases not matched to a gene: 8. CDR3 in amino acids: CASSPDRAVGTEAFF. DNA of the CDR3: TGTGCCAGCTCACCGGACAGGGCGGTGGGGACTGAAGCTTTCTTT.

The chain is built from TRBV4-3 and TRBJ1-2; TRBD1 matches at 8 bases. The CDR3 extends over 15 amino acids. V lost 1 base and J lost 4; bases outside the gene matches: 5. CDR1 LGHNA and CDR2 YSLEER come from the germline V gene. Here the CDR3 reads CASSQVDRGSYGYTF. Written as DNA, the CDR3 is TGCGCCAGCAGCCAAGTAGACAGGGGCAGCTATGGCTACACCTTC.

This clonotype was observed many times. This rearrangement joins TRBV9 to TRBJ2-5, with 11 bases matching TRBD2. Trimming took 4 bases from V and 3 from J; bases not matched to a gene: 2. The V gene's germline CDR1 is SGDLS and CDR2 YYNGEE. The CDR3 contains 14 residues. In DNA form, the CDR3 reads TGTGCCAGCAGCACTAGCGGGGGTAAAGAGACCCAGTACTTC. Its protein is CASSTSGGKETQYF.

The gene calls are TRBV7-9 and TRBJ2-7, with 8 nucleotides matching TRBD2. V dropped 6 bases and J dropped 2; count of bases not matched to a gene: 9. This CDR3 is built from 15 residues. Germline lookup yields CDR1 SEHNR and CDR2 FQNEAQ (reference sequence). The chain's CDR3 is CASRPEGGGTYEQYF. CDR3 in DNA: TGTGCCAGCAGGCCTGAGGGCGGGGGGACCTACGAGCAGTACTTC.

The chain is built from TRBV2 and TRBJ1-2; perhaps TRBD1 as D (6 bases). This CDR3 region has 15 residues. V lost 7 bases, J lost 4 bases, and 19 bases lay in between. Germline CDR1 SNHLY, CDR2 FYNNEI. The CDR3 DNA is TGTGCCAGCACCCCGGGCGGGGGCGGAGGCTATGGCTACACCTTC. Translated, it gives CASTPGGGGGYGYTF.

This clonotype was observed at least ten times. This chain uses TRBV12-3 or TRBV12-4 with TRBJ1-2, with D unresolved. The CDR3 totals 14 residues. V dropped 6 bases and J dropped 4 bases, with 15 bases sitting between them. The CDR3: CASSPRRVGYGYTF. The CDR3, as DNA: TGTGCCAGCAGCCCTAGGAGGGTAGGCTATGGCTACACCTTC.

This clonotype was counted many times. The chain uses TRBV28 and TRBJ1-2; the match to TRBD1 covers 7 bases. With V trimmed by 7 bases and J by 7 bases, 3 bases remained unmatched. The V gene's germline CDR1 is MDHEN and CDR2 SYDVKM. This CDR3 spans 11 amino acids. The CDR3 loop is CASKQGLGYTF. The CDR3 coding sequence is TGTGCCAGCAAACAGGGGCTTGGCTACACCTTC.

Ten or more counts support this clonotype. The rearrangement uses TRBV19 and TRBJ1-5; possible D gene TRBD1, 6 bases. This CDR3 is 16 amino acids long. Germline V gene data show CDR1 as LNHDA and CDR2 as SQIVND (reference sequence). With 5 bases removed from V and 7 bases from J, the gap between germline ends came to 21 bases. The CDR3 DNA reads TGTGCCAGTAGTTTGGGGGGCGTTTTGGGGGGGCAGCCCCAGCATTTT. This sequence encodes CASSLGGVLGGQPQHF.

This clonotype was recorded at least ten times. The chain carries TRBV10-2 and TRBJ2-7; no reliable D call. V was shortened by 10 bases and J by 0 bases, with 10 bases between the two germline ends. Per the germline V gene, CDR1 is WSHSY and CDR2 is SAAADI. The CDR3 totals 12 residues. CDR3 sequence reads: CAITTSSYEQYF. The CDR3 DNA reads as TGCGCCATAACGACATCCTCCTACGAGCAGTACTTC.

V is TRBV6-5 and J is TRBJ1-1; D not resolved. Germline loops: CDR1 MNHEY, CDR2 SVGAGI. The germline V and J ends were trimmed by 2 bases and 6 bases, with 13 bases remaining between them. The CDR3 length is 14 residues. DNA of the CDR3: TGTGCCAGCAGTTACCCCGGGCACGGGGCTGAAGCTTTCTTT. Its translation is CASSYPGHGAEAFF.

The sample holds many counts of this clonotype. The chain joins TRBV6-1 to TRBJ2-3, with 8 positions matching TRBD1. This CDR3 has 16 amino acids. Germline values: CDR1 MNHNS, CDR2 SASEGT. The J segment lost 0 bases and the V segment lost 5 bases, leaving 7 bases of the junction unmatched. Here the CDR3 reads CASSHGQGVSTDTQYF. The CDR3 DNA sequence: TGTGCCAGCAGTCACGGACAGGGAGTAAGCACAGATACGCAGTATTTT.